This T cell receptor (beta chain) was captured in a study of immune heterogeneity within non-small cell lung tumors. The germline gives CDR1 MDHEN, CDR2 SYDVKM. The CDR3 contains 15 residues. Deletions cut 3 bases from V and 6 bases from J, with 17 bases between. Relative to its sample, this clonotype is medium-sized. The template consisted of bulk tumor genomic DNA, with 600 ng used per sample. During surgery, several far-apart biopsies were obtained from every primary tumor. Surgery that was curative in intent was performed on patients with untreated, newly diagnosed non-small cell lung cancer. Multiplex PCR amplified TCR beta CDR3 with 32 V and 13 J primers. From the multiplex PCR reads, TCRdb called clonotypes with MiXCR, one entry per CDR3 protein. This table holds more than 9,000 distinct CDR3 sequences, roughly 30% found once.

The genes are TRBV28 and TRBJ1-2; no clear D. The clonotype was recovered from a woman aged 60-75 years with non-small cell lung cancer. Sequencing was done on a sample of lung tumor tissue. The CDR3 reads CASSFPRPSSHGYTF. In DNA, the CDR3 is TGTGCCAGCAGTTTCCCGAGGCCCTCCTCCCATGGCTACACCTTC.